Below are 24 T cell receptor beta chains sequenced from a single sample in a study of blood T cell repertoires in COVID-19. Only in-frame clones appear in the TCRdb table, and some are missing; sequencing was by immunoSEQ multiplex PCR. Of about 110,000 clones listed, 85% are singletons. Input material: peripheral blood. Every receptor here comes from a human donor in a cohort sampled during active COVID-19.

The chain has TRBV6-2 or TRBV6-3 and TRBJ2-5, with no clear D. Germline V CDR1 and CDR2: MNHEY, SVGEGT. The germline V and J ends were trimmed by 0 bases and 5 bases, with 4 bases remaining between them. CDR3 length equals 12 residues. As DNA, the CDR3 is TGTGCCAGCAGTTACTCGAGGGAGACCCAGTACTTC. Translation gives CASSYSRETQYF.

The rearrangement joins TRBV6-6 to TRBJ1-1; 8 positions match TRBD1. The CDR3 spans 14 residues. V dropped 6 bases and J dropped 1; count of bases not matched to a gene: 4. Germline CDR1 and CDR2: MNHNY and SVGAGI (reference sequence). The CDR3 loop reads CASRIDRGNTEAFF. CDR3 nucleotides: TGTGCCAGCAGGATTGACAGGGGGAACACTGAAGCTTTCTTT.

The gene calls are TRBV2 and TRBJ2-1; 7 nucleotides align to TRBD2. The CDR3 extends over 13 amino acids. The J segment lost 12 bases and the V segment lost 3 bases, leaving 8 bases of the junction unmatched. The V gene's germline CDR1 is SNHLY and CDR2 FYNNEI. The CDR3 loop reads CASSDSLADWQFF. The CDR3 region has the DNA TGTGCCAGCAGTGATAGTCTAGCGGATTGGCAGTTCTTC.

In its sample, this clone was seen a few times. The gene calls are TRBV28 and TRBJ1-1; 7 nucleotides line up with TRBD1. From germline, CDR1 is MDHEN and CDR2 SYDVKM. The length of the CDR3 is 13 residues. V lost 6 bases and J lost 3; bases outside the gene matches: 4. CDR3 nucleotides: TGTGCCAGCAGCCCGACAGGGTACACTGAAGCTTTCTTT. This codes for CASSPTGYTEAFF. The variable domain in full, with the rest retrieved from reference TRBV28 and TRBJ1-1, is DVKVTQSSRYLVKRTGEKVFLECVQDMDHENMFWYRQDPGLGLRLIYFSYDVKMKEKGDIPEGYSVSREKKERFSLILESASTNQTSMYLCASSPTGYTEAFFGQGTRLTVV.

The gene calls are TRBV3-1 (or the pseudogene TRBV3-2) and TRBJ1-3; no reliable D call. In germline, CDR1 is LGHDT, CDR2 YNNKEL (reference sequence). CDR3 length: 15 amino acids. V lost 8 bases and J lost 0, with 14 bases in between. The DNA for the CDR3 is TGTGCCAGCGGCCGACTGAGTAGCTCTGGAAACACCATATATTTT. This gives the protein CASGRLSSSGNTIYF.

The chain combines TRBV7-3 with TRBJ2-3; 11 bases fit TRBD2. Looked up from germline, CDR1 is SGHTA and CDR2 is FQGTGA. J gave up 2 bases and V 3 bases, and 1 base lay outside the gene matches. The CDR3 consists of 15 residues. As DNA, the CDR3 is TGTGCCAGCAGCTTGGGACTAGCGGTCACAGATACGCAGTATTTT. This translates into CASSLGLAVTDTQYF. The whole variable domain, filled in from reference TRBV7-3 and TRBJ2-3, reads GAGVSQTPSNKVTEKGKYVELRCDPISGHTALYWYRQSLGQGPEFLIYFQGTGAADDSGLPNDRFFAVRPEGSVSTLKIQRTERGDSAVYLCASSLGLAVTDTQYFGPGTRLTVL.

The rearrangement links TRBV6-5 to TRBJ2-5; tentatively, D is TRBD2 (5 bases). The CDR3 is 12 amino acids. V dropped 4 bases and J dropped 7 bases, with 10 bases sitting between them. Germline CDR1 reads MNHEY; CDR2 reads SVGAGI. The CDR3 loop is CASSSEGRTQYF. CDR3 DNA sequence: TGTGCCAGCAGTTCCGAGGGTCGGACCCAGTACTTC.

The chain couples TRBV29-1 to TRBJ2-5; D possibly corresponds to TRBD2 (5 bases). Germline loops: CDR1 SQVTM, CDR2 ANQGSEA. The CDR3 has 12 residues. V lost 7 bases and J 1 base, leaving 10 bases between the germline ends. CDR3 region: CSATGIQETQYF. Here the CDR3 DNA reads TGCAGCGCTACCGGGATCCAAGAGACCCAGTACTTC.

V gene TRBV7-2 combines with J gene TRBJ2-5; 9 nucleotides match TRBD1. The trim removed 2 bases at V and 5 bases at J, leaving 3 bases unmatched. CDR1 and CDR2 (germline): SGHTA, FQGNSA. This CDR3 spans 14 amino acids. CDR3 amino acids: CASSLLTGGETQYF. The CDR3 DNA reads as TGTGCCAGCAGCTTATTGACAGGGGGGGAGACCCAGTACTTC.

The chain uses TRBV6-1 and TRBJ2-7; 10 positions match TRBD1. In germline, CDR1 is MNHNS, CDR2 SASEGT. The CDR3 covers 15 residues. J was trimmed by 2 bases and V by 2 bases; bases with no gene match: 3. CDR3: CASSEPGTGAYEQYF. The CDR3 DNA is TGTGCCAGCAGTGAACCCGGGACAGGGGCCTACGAGCAGTACTTC.

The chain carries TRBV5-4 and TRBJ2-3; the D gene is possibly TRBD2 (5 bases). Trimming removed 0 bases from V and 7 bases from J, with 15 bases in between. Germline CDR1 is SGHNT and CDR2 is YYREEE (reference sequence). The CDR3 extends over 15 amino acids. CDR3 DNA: TGTGCCAGCAGCTTGGGCGGGCCAGACCGGAATACGCAGTATTTT. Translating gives CASSLGGPDRNTQYF.

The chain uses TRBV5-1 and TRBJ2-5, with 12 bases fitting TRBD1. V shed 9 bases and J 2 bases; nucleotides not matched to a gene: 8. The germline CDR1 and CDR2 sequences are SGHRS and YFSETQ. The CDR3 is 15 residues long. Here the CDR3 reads CATRDRGQGQETQYF. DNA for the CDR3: TGCGCCACCCGGGACAGGGGGCAGGGGCAAGAGACCCAGTACTTC.

The CDR3 nucleotides are TGTGCCAGCAGTTTTCTGATTAGCGATAATTCACCCCTCCACTTT. Translation: CASSFLISDNSPLHF. The V gene is TRBV25-1, the J gene TRBJ1-6; D is unresolved. CDR3 size: 15 residues. Trimming took off 5 bases at V and 5 bases at J, with 13 bases between the two ends. CDR1 MGHDK and CDR2 SYGVNS come from the germline V gene.

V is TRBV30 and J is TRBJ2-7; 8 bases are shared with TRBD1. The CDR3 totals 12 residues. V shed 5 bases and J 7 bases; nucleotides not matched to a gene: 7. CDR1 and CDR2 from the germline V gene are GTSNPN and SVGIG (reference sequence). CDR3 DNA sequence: TGTGCCTGGGGGACAGGAAATAGGGAGCAGTACTTC. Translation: CAWGTGNREQYF.

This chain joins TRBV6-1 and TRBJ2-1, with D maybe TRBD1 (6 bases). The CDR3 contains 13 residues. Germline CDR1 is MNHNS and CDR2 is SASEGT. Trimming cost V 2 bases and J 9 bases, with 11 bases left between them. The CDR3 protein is CASSESGGLEQFF. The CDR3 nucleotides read TGTGCCAGCAGTGAAAGTGGGGGCCTTGAGCAGTTCTTC.

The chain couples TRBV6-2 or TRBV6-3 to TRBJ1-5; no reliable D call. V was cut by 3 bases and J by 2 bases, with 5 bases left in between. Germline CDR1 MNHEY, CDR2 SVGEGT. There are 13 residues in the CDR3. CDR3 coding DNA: TGTGCCAGCAGTTATGTCGGCAATCAGCCCCAGCATTTT. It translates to CASSYVGNQPQHF.

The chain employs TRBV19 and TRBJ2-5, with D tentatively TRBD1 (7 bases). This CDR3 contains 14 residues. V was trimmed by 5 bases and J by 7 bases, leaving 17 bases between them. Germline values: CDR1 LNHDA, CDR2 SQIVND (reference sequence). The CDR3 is CASSQGGYLGTQYF. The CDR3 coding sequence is TGTGCCAGTAGTCAGGGGGGTTATTTAGGGACCCAGTACTTC.

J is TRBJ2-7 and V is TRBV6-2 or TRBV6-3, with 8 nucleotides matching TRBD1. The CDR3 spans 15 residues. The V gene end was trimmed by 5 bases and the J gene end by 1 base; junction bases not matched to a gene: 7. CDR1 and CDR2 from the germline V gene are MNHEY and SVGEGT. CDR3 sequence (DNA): TGTGCCAGCAGTAACGAAAACAGGGGGTCCTACGAGCAGTACTTC. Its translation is CASSNENRGSYEQYF.

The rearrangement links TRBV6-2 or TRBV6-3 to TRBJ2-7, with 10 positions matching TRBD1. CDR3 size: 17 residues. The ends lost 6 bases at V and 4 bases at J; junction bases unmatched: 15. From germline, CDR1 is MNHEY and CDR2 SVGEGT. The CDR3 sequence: CASSKLPMTGGRYEQYF. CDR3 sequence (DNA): TGTGCCAGCAGCAAACTCCCCATGACAGGGGGCCGATACGAGCAGTACTTC.

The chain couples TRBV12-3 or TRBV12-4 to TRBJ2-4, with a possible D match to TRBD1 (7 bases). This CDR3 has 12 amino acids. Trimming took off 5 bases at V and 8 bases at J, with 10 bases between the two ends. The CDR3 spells CASSPRGDIQYF. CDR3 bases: TGTGCCAGCAGTCCCAGGGGGGACATTCAGTACTTC.

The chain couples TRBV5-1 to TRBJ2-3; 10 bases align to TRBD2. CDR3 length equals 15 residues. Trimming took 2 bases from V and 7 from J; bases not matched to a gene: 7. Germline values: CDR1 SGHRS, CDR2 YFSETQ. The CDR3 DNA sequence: TGCGCCAGCAGCTTTGCTAGCGGGGGTCGCAATACGCAGTATTTT. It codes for CASSFASGGRNTQYF.

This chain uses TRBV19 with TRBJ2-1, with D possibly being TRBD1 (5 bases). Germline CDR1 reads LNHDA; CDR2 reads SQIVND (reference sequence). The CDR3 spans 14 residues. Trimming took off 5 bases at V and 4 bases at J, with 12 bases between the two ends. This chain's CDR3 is CASSGRVRYNEQFF. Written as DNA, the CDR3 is TGTGCCAGTAGTGGCAGGGTCAGGTACAATGAGCAGTTCTTC.

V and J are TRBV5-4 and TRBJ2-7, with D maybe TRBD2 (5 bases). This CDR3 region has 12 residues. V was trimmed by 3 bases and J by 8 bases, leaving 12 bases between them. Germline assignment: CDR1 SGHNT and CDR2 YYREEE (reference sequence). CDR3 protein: CASSSTTGKQYF. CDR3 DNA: TGTGCCAGCAGCTCGACGACGGGGAAGCAGTACTTC. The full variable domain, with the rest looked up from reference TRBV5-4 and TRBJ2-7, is ETGVTQSPTHLIKTRGQQVTLRCSSQSGHNTVSWYQQALGQGPQFIFQYYREEENGRGNFPPRFSGLQFPNYSSELNVNALELDDSALYLCASSSTTGKQYFGPGTRLTVT.

DNA for the CDR3: TGCGCCAGCGGCCTCCCCCGGGGGAACACCGGGGAGCTGTTTTTT. It yields the protein CASGLPRGNTGELFF. This chain links TRBV5-1 with TRBJ2-2; TRBD2 might be the D (5 bases). Germline V gene data show CDR1 as SGHRS and CDR2 as YFSETQ. V was clipped by 7 bases and J by 1 base, with 14 bases between them. The length of the CDR3 is 15 residues.